A single sample is the source of the 24 T cell receptor beta chains below, sequenced in a study of immune cell composition in non-small cell lung cancer. Clones were read by immunoSEQ multiplex PCR, and TCRdb kept only the in-frame ones, dropping some. The table includes hundreds of clones, 73% detected once. Sequencing was done on a sample of lung tumor tissue. These TCRs come from a human donor with non-small cell lung cancer.

The chain is built from TRBV7-9 and TRBJ2-3; weak D call: TRBD1 (7 bases). This CDR3 contains 15 residues. Between the trimmed V and J ends, which lost 4 bases and 4 bases, there was a span of 15 bases. Looked up from germline, CDR1 is SEHNR and CDR2 is FQNEAQ (reference sequence). The chain's CDR3 is CASSSGQGGSDTQYF. CDR3 DNA: TGTGCCAGCAGCTCTGGGCAGGGGGGATCAGATACGCAGTATTTT.

The rearrangement links TRBV4-3 to TRBJ2-5, with D possibly matching TRBD1 (5 bases). V was pared by 0 bases and J by 5 bases, with 10 bases between. Germline-derived CDR1 and CDR2 are LGHNA and YSLEER. The CDR3 length is 14 residues. Written as DNA, the CDR3 is TGCGCCAGCAGCCAAGAAGTCTCAGGGGAGACCCAGTACTTC. As protein: CASSQEVSGETQYF.

The chain is built from TRBV9 and TRBJ2-2; D is perhaps TRBD2 (6 bases). Germline lookup yields CDR1 SGDLS and CDR2 YYNGEE. V shed 0 bases and J shed 7 bases, with 22 bases lying between them. The CDR3 has 18 residues. CDR3 sequence (DNA): TGTGCCAGCAGCGTAGGGTTCTCTAGGAGGGGTTACGGCGGGGAGCTGTTTTTT. Encoded protein: CASSVGFSRRGYGGELFF.

V and J are TRBV5-4 and TRBJ2-1; no definite D call. This CDR3 region has 13 residues. Trimming removed 0 bases at V and 9 bases at J, with 10 bases between. Germline V gene sequence: CDR1 SGHNT, CDR2 YYREEE (reference sequence). DNA for the CDR3: TGTGCCAGCAGCTTGGGAGAGACGGGTGAGCAGTTCTTC. Translating it yields CASSLGETGEQFF.

The J gene is TRBJ2-5, the V gene TRBV21-1; no DNA check was done on the table's D call, TRBD2. TRBV21-1 is recorded as a pseudogene. This CDR3 is built from 10 residues. The CDR3 DNA is TGTGCCAGCACGGTCGAGACCCAGTACTTC. This translates into CASTVETQYF.

The chain has TRBV21-1 and TRBJ1-2; TRBD1, the table's D call, was not compared with the DNA. TRBV21-1 is described as a pseudogene. The CDR3 is made up of 15 amino acids. The CDR3, as DNA: TGTGCCAGCAGCAAAGCGTCTCAGGGGAGCTATGGCTACACCTTC. Translation gives CASSKASQGSYGYTF.

CDR3 residues: CASSLGGASEAFF. The CDR3 DNA follows: TGTGCCAGCAGTCTTGGGGGGGCCTCTGAAGCTTTCTTT. The rearrangement joins TRBV2 to TRBJ1-1; D might be TRBD1 (6 bases). The ends were cut back, 5 bases at V and 6 bases at J, with 13 bases in the middle. Germline-derived CDR1 and CDR2 are SNHLY and FYNNEI. The length of the CDR3 is 13 residues. The variable domain in full, completed from reference TRBV2 and TRBJ1-1, reads EPEVTQTPSHQVTQMGQEVILRCVPISNHLYFYWYRQILGQKVEFLVSFYNNEISEKSEIFDDQFSVERPDGSNFTLKIRSTKLEDSAMYFCASSLGGASEAFFGQGTRLTVV.

The V and J genes are TRBV6-5 and TRBJ1-6; TRBD1 matches at 7 bases. Germline trimming cut 6 bases from V and 10 bases from J; bases unmatched to any gene: 6. The CDR3 is 13 residues long. Germline CDR1 reads MNHEY; CDR2 reads SVGAGI. CDR3 nucleotide sequence: TGTGCCAGCAGGAGACAGGGTGGATCACCCCTCCACTTT. As protein: CASRRQGGSPLHF.

The sample holds one count of this clone. This chain connects TRBV11-3 to TRBJ2-3; 7 bases map to TRBD2. The CDR3 runs to 14 residues. CDR1 and CDR2 (germline): SGHNT, YENEEA. Trimming removed 5 bases from V and 2 bases from J; junction bases left unmatched: 4. CDR3 nucleotide sequence: TGTGCCAGCAGCCTAGGACTAGACACAGATACGCAGTATTTT. It yields the protein CASSLGLDTDTQYF.

The genes are TRBV5-1 and TRBJ1-3; no clear D gene. From germline, CDR1 is SGHRS and CDR2 YFSETQ. This CDR3 is built from 16 residues. The V and J ends lost 0 bases and 0 bases respectively, with 10 bases between them. The chain's CDR3 is CASSLGAGLSGNTIYF. The CDR3 nucleotides are TGCGCCAGCAGCTTGGGGGCAGGCCTCTCTGGAAACACCATATATTTT.

This clone was seen a handful of times. The CDR3 bases are TGCGCCAGCAGCTCCGGGACAGGGGGCGAGAACACTGAAGCTTTCTTT. Protein: CASSSGTGGENTEAFF. This chain joins TRBV5-1 and TRBJ1-1; 12 bases match TRBD1. The germline V gene encodes CDR1 SGHRS and CDR2 YFSETQ. V was clipped by 3 bases and J by 1 base; unmatched bases: 4. The CDR3 extends over 16 amino acids.

V usage is TRBV20-1 and J usage is TRBJ1-2; TRBD1 matches 7 bases. V trimming: 6 bases; J trimming: 6 bases; junction bases outside the gene matches: 4. CDR3 length: 11 residues. Germline CDR1 reads DFQATT; CDR2 reads SNEGSKA (reference sequence). Here the CDR3 reads CSATTGDGYTF. Here the CDR3 DNA reads TGCAGTGCCACAACAGGGGATGGCTACACCTTC.

The V and J genes are TRBV2 and TRBJ2-5, with 8 bases lining up with TRBD2. The CDR3 sequence is 12 residues long. V lost 7 bases and J lost 10; bases outside the gene matches: 8. Per the germline V gene, CDR1 is SNHLY and CDR2 is FYNNEI. The chain's CDR3 is CASKREQGLQYF. CDR3 bases: TGTGCCAGCAAGCGGGAGCAAGGGCTCCAGTACTTC.

This chain uses TRBV18 with TRBJ2-6, with a possible D match to TRBD2 (5 bases). Per germline, CDR1 KGHSH and CDR2 LQKENI. The CDR3 extends over 15 amino acids. V was cut by 4 bases and J by 0 bases, with 7 bases left in between. Here the CDR3 DNA reads TGTGCCAGCTCACTGGGGAGCTCTGGGGCCAACGTCCTGACTTTC. It specifies CASSLGSSGANVLTF.

This clone was observed a handful of times. This rearrangement joins TRBV19 to TRBJ1-1; 7 nucleotides align to TRBD1. The V segment lost 10 bases and the J segment 4 bases; nucleotides outside the gene matches: 9. CDR3 length: 13 residues. Germline V gives CDR1 LNHDA, CDR2 SQIVND (reference sequence). CDR3 bases: TGTGCCACCCTCAGACAGGGACGCACTGAAGCTTTCTTT. Encoded protein: CATLRQGRTEAFF.

The chain couples TRBV7-8 to TRBJ2-2; TRBD1 matches at 8 bases. The CDR3 contains 20 residues. Germline V gene sequence: CDR1 SGHVS, CDR2 FQNEAQ. V shed 5 bases, J shed 4 bases, and the junction held 21 bases outside the gene matches. DNA for the CDR3: TGTGCCAGCAGCAACCTCAGGGGGCGCGGCACCGGGTTGGGCACCGGGGAGCTGTTTTTT. It translates to CASSNLRGRGTGLGTGELFF.

The chain combines TRBV4-2 with TRBJ2-7; 7 bases align to TRBD1. Per the germline V gene, CDR1 is LGHNA and CDR2 is YNFKEQ. The J segment lost 3 bases and the V segment lost 2 bases, leaving 19 bases of the junction unmatched. The length of the CDR3 is 19 residues. The CDR3 DNA reads TGTGCCAGCAGCCAAACCACCCTGCAGGACGACAGGGACGGCTACGAGCAGTACTTC. Translation gives CASSQTTLQDDRDGYEQYF.

The chain links TRBV7-9 to TRBJ2-1; 11 bases are a match to TRBD2. The length of the CDR3 is 18 residues. Germline V gene sequence: CDR1 SEHNR, CDR2 FQNEAQ (reference sequence). Unmatched junction bases numbered 13, after V lost 5 bases and J lost 4 bases. CDR3 in amino acids: CASSHQGGGTSGYNEQFF. CDR3 DNA sequence: TGTGCCAGCAGCCATCAAGGGGGGGGGACTAGCGGTTACAATGAGCAGTTCTTC.

The genes are TRBV4-2 and TRBJ1-1; D not certain. V was shortened by 2 bases and J by 7 bases, with 14 bases between the two germline ends. This CDR3 has 14 residues. Germline CDR1 and CDR2: LGHNA and YNFKEQ. CDR3 in amino acids: CASSQPPQVYEAFF. The CDR3 nucleotides are TGTGCCAGCAGCCAACCTCCCCAGGTTTATGAAGCTTTCTTT.

The sample holds one count of this clone. The chain has TRBV4-3 and TRBJ2-7; the match to TRBD2 covers 11 bases. V trimming: 0 bases; J trimming: 0 bases; junction bases outside the gene matches: 13. Germline lookup yields CDR1 LGHNA and CDR2 YSLEER. The CDR3 loop spans 20 amino acids. The CDR3 spells CASSQDRWSSGGLSSYEQYF. CDR3 DNA sequence: TGCGCCAGCAGCCAAGATAGATGGTCTAGCGGGGGGCTTAGCTCCTACGAGCAGTACTTC.

The CDR3 DNA reads TGTGCCAGTAGTATAAACCTGCAGGGGGCAGATACGCAGTATTTT. This gives the protein CASSINLQGADTQYF. This sequence joins TRBV19 and TRBJ2-3; TRBD1 agrees at 7 bases. Germline V gene lookup returns CDR1 LNHDA and CDR2 SQIVND (reference sequence). This CDR3 comprises 15 residues. V dropped 2 bases and J dropped 4; count of bases not matched to a gene: 6.

The genes are TRBV7-9 and TRBJ1-2; D is possibly TRBD1 (5 bases). This CDR3 is 16 amino acids long. With 3 bases removed from V and 4 bases from J, the gap between germline ends came to 18 bases. The V gene's germline CDR1 is SEHNR and CDR2 FQNEAQ (reference sequence). The CDR3 loop reads CASSFGRAEASYGYTF. In DNA, the CDR3 is TGTGCCAGCAGCTTCGGCAGGGCCGAGGCTAGCTATGGCTACACCTTC.

Written as DNA, the CDR3 is TGTGCCAGCAGTGTTAATCTCTACGAGCAGTACTTC. It yields the protein CASSVNLYEQYF. This rearrangement joins TRBV6-6 to TRBJ2-7; D gene ambiguous. CDR1 and CDR2 (germline): MNHNY, SVGAGI (reference sequence). V was trimmed by 5 bases and J by 3 bases, leaving 8 bases between them. CDR3 length equals 12 residues.

The J gene is TRBJ2-3, the V gene TRBV5-5; 11 nucleotides align to TRBD2. V dropped 1 base and J dropped 0; count of bases not matched to a gene: 1. CDR3 length: 16 amino acids. Germline loops: CDR1 SGHKS, CDR2 YYEKEE (reference sequence). The CDR3 region is CASSLLAGGSTDTQYF. As DNA, the CDR3 is TGTGCCAGCAGCTTGTTAGCGGGAGGGAGCACAGATACGCAGTATTTT.